The next 21 T cell receptor beta chains were all read from a single sample in a study of cytomegalovirus exposure and HLA in healthy donors. The PCR employed 60 Vbeta primers together with 13 Jbeta primers. Produced via immunoSEQ multiplex PCR; TCRdb's table is partial and in-frame only. Found here are some 95,000 clones, less than 80% of them singletons; the top ten hold roughly 2.2%. Sequencing input: PBMCs. The source of these receptors is a man aged 25-40 years in good health and CMV-seronegative.

V gene TRBV9 combines with J gene TRBJ2-7; weak D call: TRBD1 (5 bases). The V and J ends lost 3 bases and 7 bases respectively, with 14 bases between them. The CDR3 length is 13 residues. Germline V lookup: CDR1 SGDLS, CDR2 YYNGEE. CDR3 DNA sequence: TGTGCCAGCAGCGCAGGGTCTTTGGGGGAGCAGTACTTC. Translated: CASSAGSLGEQYF.

This chain's CDR3 is CSVSTGSYGANVLTF. In DNA form, the CDR3 reads TGCAGCGTTTCGACAGGTTCTTACGGGGCCAACGTCCTGACTTTC. The chain has TRBV29-1 and TRBJ2-6; a weak D match, TRBD1 (6 bases). Germline loops: CDR1 SQVTM, CDR2 ANQGSEA. The ends were cut back, 5 bases at V and 4 bases at J, with 15 bases in the middle. The CDR3 length is 15 residues.

This rearrangement joins TRBV27 to TRBJ2-5; maybe TRBD1 (5 bases). Germline V gene data show CDR1 as MNHEY and CDR2 as SMNVEV (reference sequence). V lost 3 bases and J 4 bases, leaving 12 bases between the germline ends. The CDR3 sequence is 14 residues long. The DNA for the CDR3 is TGTGCCAGCAGTTTCGACAGCGCTAGAGAGACCCAGTACTTC. Its protein product is CASSFDSARETQYF.

This clone appeared many times. The genes are TRBV5-6 and TRBJ1-2; 7 bases fit TRBD1. This CDR3 has 13 amino acids. Germline lookup yields CDR1 SGHDT and CDR2 YYEEEE. The trim removed 1 base at V and 7 bases at J, leaving 4 bases unmatched. CDR3 amino acids: CASSLRQGGGYTF. CDR3 sequence (DNA): TGTGCCAGCAGCTTGCGACAGGGCGGTGGCTACACCTTC.

This clone was counted once. This sequence joins TRBV19 and TRBJ2-5, with 13 bases identical to TRBD2. Germline assignment: CDR1 LNHDA and CDR2 SQIVND (reference sequence). Trimming cost V 5 bases and J 5 bases; bases outside gene matches: 8. The CDR3 extends over 16 amino acids. The CDR3 here is CASSSQLAGGVETQYF. CDR3 nucleotide sequence: TGTGCCAGTAGTTCCCAACTAGCGGGGGGGGTGGAGACCCAGTACTTC.

This chain uses TRBV5-4 with TRBJ2-7; 10 positions agree with TRBD1. The trim removed 3 bases at V and 4 bases at J, leaving 10 bases unmatched. The germline CDR1 and CDR2 sequences are SGHNT and YYREEE (reference sequence). The CDR3 is 16 residues long. The CDR3 spells CASSSERTGGIYEQYF. Here the CDR3 DNA reads TGTGCCAGCAGCTCTGAAAGGACAGGGGGAATTTACGAGCAGTACTTC.

This clone was observed a few times. The chain joins TRBV7-9 to TRBJ1-1, with D tentatively TRBD1 (6 bases). The germline V and J ends were trimmed by 5 bases and 0 bases, with 10 bases remaining between them. The CDR3 totals 14 residues. In germline, CDR1 is SEHNR, CDR2 FQNEAQ (reference sequence). CDR3 nucleotide sequence: TGTGCCAGCAGCAATGGACAGATGAACACTGAAGCTTTCTTT. Translated, it gives CASSNGQMNTEAFF.

The chain joins TRBV5-6 to TRBJ1-3; 7 positions match TRBD1. CDR1 SGHDT and CDR2 YYEEEE come from the germline V gene. J was trimmed by 4 bases and V by 1 base; bases with no gene match: 2. The CDR3 covers 14 residues. CDR3 loop: CASSLRGHGNTIYF. CDR3 nucleotide sequence: TGTGCCAGCAGCTTGAGGGGGCACGGAAACACCATATATTTT.

V gene TRBV5-1 combines with J gene TRBJ2-7, with D perhaps matching TRBD2 (6 bases). CDR3 size: 14 residues. The germline V and J ends were trimmed by 4 bases and 2 bases, with 13 bases remaining between them. Germline lookup yields CDR1 SGHRS and CDR2 YFSETQ. The CDR3 region has the DNA TGCGCCAGCAGCATACCCGGAGGGCCCTACGAGCAGTACTTC. It translates to CASSIPGGPYEQYF.

This chain connects TRBV5-1 to TRBJ1-6, with no clear D. This CDR3 region has 15 residues. V was trimmed by 0 bases and J by 10 bases, leaving 14 bases between them. The germline CDR1 and CDR2 sequences are SGHRS and YFSETQ. The CDR3 sequence: CASSLATGVGSPLHF. Here the CDR3 DNA reads TGCGCCAGCAGCTTGGCCACCGGGGTTGGCTCACCCCTCCACTTT.

This clone came up once. The gene calls are TRBV19 and TRBJ1-5, with a possible D match to TRBD1 (6 bases). This CDR3 contains 16 residues. Trimming pared 4 bases from V and 0 bases from J, leaving 13 bases between. Germline V CDR1 and CDR2: LNHDA, SQIVND (reference sequence). Here the CDR3 reads CASSTPTGISNQPQHF. In DNA, the CDR3 is TGTGCCAGTAGTACTCCAACAGGGATTAGCAATCAGCCCCAGCATTTT. The variable domain in full, with the rest retrieved from reference TRBV19 and TRBJ1-5, is DGGITQSPKYLFRKEGQNVTLSCEQNLNHDAMYWYRQDPGQGLRLIYYSQIVNDFQKGDIAEGYSVSREKKESFPLTVTSAQKNPTAFYLCASSTPTGISNQPQHFGDGTRLSIL.

This clone counts as medium-sized. Other DNA sequences in this sample translate to the same CDR3. The CDR3 DNA sequence: TGTGCCAGCAGCTTAGAGGCAGGGAGCACAGATACGCAGTATTTT. Its protein product is CASSLEAGSTDTQYF. This sequence joins TRBV7-9 and TRBJ2-3; D might be TRBD1 (5 bases). Germline V gene data show CDR1 as SEHNR and CDR2 as FQNEAQ (reference sequence). This CDR3 is 15 amino acids long. Trimming left V 1 base short and J 0 bases short, with 8 bases between.

V is TRBV4-1 and J is TRBJ2-1; D is undetermined. Germline V gene lookup returns CDR1 MGHRA and CDR2 YSYEKL. There are 12 residues in the CDR3. Trimming cost V 1 base and J 8 bases, with 6 bases left between them. The CDR3 sequence is CASSQGIDEQFF. The CDR3 DNA reads as TGCGCCAGCAGCCAAGGTATCGATGAGCAGTTCTTC.

The chain carries TRBV2 and TRBJ1-2; possibly TRBD1 for D (6 bases). Between the trimmed V and J ends, which lost 6 bases and 6 bases, there was a span of 14 bases. Germline CDR1 reads SNHLY; CDR2 reads FYNNEI. There are 13 residues in the CDR3. The CDR3 coding sequence is TGTGCCAGCAGACCCGCAGGGGTCAATGGCTACACCTTC. It encodes CASRPAGVNGYTF.

V usage is TRBV19 and J usage is TRBJ2-1; D is perhaps TRBD2 (6 bases). Germline V gives CDR1 LNHDA, CDR2 SQIVND (reference sequence). V lost 3 bases, J lost 0 bases, and 12 bases lay in between. The CDR3 extends over 16 amino acids. CDR3 DNA: TGTGCCAGTAGTATCGTGGGCGGGGTCTCCTACAATGAGCAGTTCTTC. Translation: CASSIVGGVSYNEQFF.

The chain carries TRBV5-6 and TRBJ1-1; D is unresolved. V lost 4 bases and J 3 bases, leaving 19 bases between the germline ends. Looked up from germline, CDR1 is SGHDT and CDR2 is YYEEEE. The CDR3 is 16 amino acids. The CDR3 here is CASSLAGRLLDTEAFF. The CDR3, as DNA: TGTGCCAGCAGCCTGGCAGGCCGCTTACTTGACACTGAAGCTTTCTTT.

This clone has only a few counts. The chain combines TRBV2 with TRBJ1-2; 10 nucleotides line up with TRBD1. V gave up 6 bases and J gave up 8 bases; unmatched junction bases: 6. This CDR3 has 13 amino acids. Germline V gene lookup returns CDR1 SNHLY and CDR2 FYNNEI. DNA of the CDR3: TGTGCCAGCAGCGACAGGGGGCAGGGGGGCTACACCTTC. It specifies CASSDRGQGGYTF. The whole variable domain, filled in from reference TRBV2 and TRBJ1-2, reads EPEVTQTPSHQVTQMGQEVILRCVPISNHLYFYWYRQILGQKVEFLVSFYNNEISEKSEIFDDQFSVERPDGSNFTLKIRSTKLEDSAMYFCASSDRGQGGYTFGSGTRLTVV.

The chain links TRBV9 to TRBJ2-1; 10 nucleotides agree with TRBD2. The trim removed 0 bases at V and 2 bases at J, leaving 2 bases unmatched. Germline CDR1 and CDR2: SGDLS and YYNGEE. The CDR3 has 16 residues. CDR3 nucleotide sequence: TGTGCCAGCAGCGTAGACAGCGGGAGGGCCTACAATGAGCAGTTCTTC. Its protein is CASSVDSGRAYNEQFF. The full variable domain, completed using reference TRBV9 and TRBJ2-1, is DSGVTQTPKHLITATGQRVTLRCSPRSGDLSVYWYQQSLDQGLQFLIQYYNGEERAKGNILERFSAQQFPDLHSELNLSSLELGDSALYFCASSVDSGRAYNEQFFGPGTRLTVL.

The V gene is TRBV9, the J gene TRBJ1-1; possibly TRBD1 for D (6 bases). This CDR3 spans 15 amino acids. The V end was cut by 3 bases, the J end by 1 base, with 13 bases between. Germline values: CDR1 SGDLS, CDR2 YYNGEE. CDR3 DNA: TGTGCCAGCAGCGCCCCTCAACAGGGGAACACTGAAGCTTTCTTT. Translated: CASSAPQQGNTEAFF.

The chain carries TRBV10-3 and TRBJ1-1; D may be TRBD1 (6 bases). Germline-derived CDR1 and CDR2 are ENHRY and SYGVKD. The length of the CDR3 is 14 residues. The V end was cut by 8 bases, the J end by 4 bases, with 17 bases between. CDR3 sequence reads: CAIDGGGGGTEAFF. CDR3 coding DNA: TGTGCCATCGATGGGGGCGGGGGTGGCACTGAAGCTTTCTTT.

The chain couples TRBV6-6 to TRBJ2-1, with D maybe TRBD2 (6 bases). Trimming removed 6 bases from V and 6 bases from J, with 21 bases in between. The CDR3 covers 16 residues. Germline assignment: CDR1 MNHNY and CDR2 SVGAGI (reference sequence). CDR3 nucleotide sequence: TGTGCCAGCAGCCCTTTCGGGGGAGGCATTGCCAATGAGCAGTTCTTC. Translating it yields CASSPFGGGIANEQFF.